This record looks at one T cell receptor (beta chain) sequence and its context. Sequenced by immunoSEQ multiplex PCR; TCRdb stores in-frame clones only, minus some. The table records fewer than 500,000 clones, approximately 80% of them present only once. The CDR3 spans 13 residues. Deletions cut 7 bases from V and 2 bases from J, with 15 bases between. Germline V CDR1 and CDR2: SQVTM, ANQGSEA. This entry comes from a study of blood T cell repertoires in COVID-19. Sequencing was done on a sample of peripheral blood. The TCR comes from a human donor with acute or convalescent COVID-19. The donor label of this sample is uncertain. This chain uses TRBV29-1 with TRBJ2-7; the D is unclear. The CDR3 is CSARGPFPYEQYF. Written as DNA, the CDR3 is TGCAGCGCCCGAGGTCCGTTTCCCTACGAGCAGTACTTC.